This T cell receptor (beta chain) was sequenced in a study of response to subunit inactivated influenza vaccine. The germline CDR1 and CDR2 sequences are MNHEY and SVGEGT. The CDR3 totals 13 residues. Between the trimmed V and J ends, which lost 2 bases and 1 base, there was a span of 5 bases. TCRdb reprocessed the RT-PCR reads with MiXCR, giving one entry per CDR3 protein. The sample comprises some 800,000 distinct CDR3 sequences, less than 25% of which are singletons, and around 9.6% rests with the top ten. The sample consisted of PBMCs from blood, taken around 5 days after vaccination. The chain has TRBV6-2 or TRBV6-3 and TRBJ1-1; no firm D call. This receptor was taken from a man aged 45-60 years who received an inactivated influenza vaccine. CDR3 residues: CASSYVANTEAFF. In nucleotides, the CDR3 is TGTGCCAGCAGTTACGTTGCGAACACTGAAGCTTTCTTT.